This TCR beta chain originates from a study of tumor and adjacent non-tumor tissue in lung cancer (dated by TCRdb to 2016 to 2019). Some background on the complete study: Of the cohort, eleven to twelve patients had adenocarcinoma, 2 had squamous cell carcinoma and 1 had small cell lung cancer. In total, sequencing yielded approximately 130,000,000 productive TCRbeta reads, which works out to an average of roughly 4.2 million reads per sample. Using bulk TCRbeta repertoires from roughly 14 lung cancer patients, the study set lung tumor tissue side by side with matched distant non-tumor lung tissue. TCRbeta CDR3 sequencing was performed on roughly 32 paired specimens, with one tumor sample and one normal lung sample collected per patient. The 15 or so patients were aged about 30 to 76 years, included approximately ten men and 5 women, and had TNM stage I to III disease.

There are 14 amino acids in the CDR3, from cysteine to phenylalanine inclusive. Only the CDR3 DNA is retained, 42 bases long and in frame from the first base. The germline V gene gives CDR1 as SGHAT and CDR2 as FQNNGV. Cut back by 1 base and 4 bases, the V and J ends lie 7 bases apart. Beyond this particular receptor, the publication reports: The top 100 clones made up a significantly larger cumulative share of the repertoire in normal lung than in tumor tissue. Significantly higher TCR diversity (inverse Simpson) was observed in tumor tissue than in normal lung tissue (roughly 390 vs 170, P = 0.0075, Mann-Whitney U test). Younger patients had significantly higher TCR diversity, and higher tumor TCR diversity was associated with shorter overall and disease-free survival. Only 15 or so patients were included in the cohort, and the need for larger samples and more detailed clinical data was noted by the authors. Neither the sequencing platform nor unique molecular identifiers are named or mentioned anywhere in the methods. Peripheral blood was not sequenced, so blood TCRbeta repertoires in these lung cancer patients were not examined.

RNA was isolated from bulk unsorted tissue, and RNA quality was assessed with a NanoDrop ND-1000 and an Agilent 2100. Normal lung samples were distant non-tumor tissue taken more than 3 cm from the tumor edge. Newly diagnosed lung cancer patients without prior chemotherapy who had been admitted for thoracic surgery in China between August and November 2014 were enrolled as donors. Patients who had received previous radiotherapy or chemotherapy, or who had another concurrent cancer, were excluded from the study. Surgical tissue pieces of about 1-2.3 cm3 were preserved in RNAlater solution and were kept at -80 degrees C until use. This clonotype was recorded many times. No cognate antigen has been identified for it. Nothing much larger sits one base from this clone, and base qualities are not available. Libraries came from multiplex PCR. Sequencing took place on an Illumina HiSeq 2500. TCRbeta libraries were built by three rounds of nested PCR using primers (Table S4), following protocols modified from ARM-PCR. Before sequencing, PCR products in the 200-500 bp range were cut out of the gel and cleaned up using the QIAquick gel extraction kit. The authors processed their data as follows. Trimmomatic was used to clean the reads, FLASH was used to merge the reads into complete CDR3 sequences, and MiTCR was used to assign the reads to V(D)J germline segments. Clonal diversity was computed as the inverse Simpson's index with VDJtools. Productive reads were defined as in-frame sequences without a premature stop codon. Using fastp trimming at Q25 and MiXCR clonotype assembly, TCRdb reanalyzed the public sequencing data and kept in-frame beta chains. A single entry per CDR3 protein holds the most common genes and DNA from its merged rows. The V and J calls come from TCRdb's annotation, not from the publication. The sample includes 50,000 to 60,000 distinct CDR3 sequences, with 74% observed a single time. The ten largest clones capture more than 20% of the sample.

The source of this sequence is a woman aged 55-70 years with non-small cell lung cancer. The rearranged chain carries TRBV11-2 and TRBJ2-2; the D gene remains uncertain. Sequencing used distant non-tumor lung tissue. The CDR3 region reads CASSLAIPTGELFF. In nucleotides, the sequence is TGTGCCAGCAGCTTAGCAATTCCCACCGGGGAGCTGTTTTTT.